The 25 T cell receptor beta chains given below trace back to one sample, sequenced in a study of cytomegalovirus exposure and HLA in healthy donors. Primers: 60 Vbeta forward and 13 Jbeta reverse. Profiled with immunoSEQ multiplex PCR; TCRdb holds only in-frame clones, not every one. Of 35,000 to 40,000 clones listed, roughly 81% are singletons. Sample: PBMCs. Receptor source: a man aged 30 to 39 in good health and CMV-seronegative.

This sequence joins TRBV10-3 and TRBJ2-2; D unclear. CDR3 length equals 13 residues. Germline V lookup: CDR1 ENHRY, CDR2 SYGVKD. Between the trimmed V and J ends, which lost 9 bases and 5 bases, there was a span of 13 bases. The CDR3 loop reads CAIRKFETGELFF. The CDR3 coding sequence is TGTGCCATACGAAAATTCGAGACCGGGGAGCTGTTTTTT.

The gene calls are TRBV7-6 and TRBJ2-3; 11 positions agree with TRBD2. Germline V gene lookup returns CDR1 SGHVS and CDR2 FNYEAQ. CDR3 size: 18 residues. J was trimmed by 0 bases and V by 5 bases; bases with no gene match: 10. The CDR3 reads CASSPRLAGWGSTDTQYF. CDR3 coding DNA: TGTGCCAGCAGCCCCCGACTAGCGGGGTGGGGAAGCACAGATACGCAGTATTTT. Combining the CDR3 with reference TRBV7-6 and TRBJ2-3 gives the whole variable domain GAGVSQSPRYKVTKRGQDVALRCDPISGHVSLYWYRQALGQGPEFLTYFNYEAQQDKSGLPNDRFSAERPEGSISTLTIQRTEQRDSAMYRCASSPRLAGWGSTDTQYFGPGTRLTVL.

In its sample, this clone was seen a few times. V is TRBV6-1 and J is TRBJ1-2; 9 nucleotides match TRBD1. The ends lost 1 base at V and 1 base at J; junction bases unmatched: 1. The germline CDR1 and CDR2 sequences are MNHNS and SASEGT. The CDR3 totals 15 residues. The CDR3 DNA reads TGTGCCAGCAGTGAAGGGGGACAGGGTAACTATGGCTACACCTTC. The encoded protein is CASSEGGQGNYGYTF.

The gene calls are TRBV21-1 and TRBJ2-1; the D call of TRBD1 is as the table states it, not checked on the DNA. TRBV21-1 is tagged as a pseudogene. This CDR3 has 13 amino acids. This chain's CDR3 is CASSTTGGHEQFF. The CDR3 nucleotides are TGTGCCAGCAGCACGACAGGGGGCCATGAGCAGTTCTTC.

The chain employs TRBV6-4 and TRBJ1-1; maybe TRBD1 (6 bases). From germline, CDR1 is MRHNA and CDR2 SNTAGT. The CDR3 covers 13 residues. V lost 8 bases and J lost 0, with 10 bases in between. The CDR3 nucleotides are TGTGCCAGCCGGTCAGGGGTGAACACTGAAGCTTTCTTT. Amino acids: CASRSGVNTEAFF.

The chain couples TRBV19 to TRBJ1-1; D gene unclear. CDR3 length: 12 residues. From germline, CDR1 is LNHDA and CDR2 SQIVND (reference sequence). V gave up 5 bases and J gave up 4 bases, with 8 bases separating them. As DNA, the CDR3 is TGTGCCAGTAGTGCTACTATCACTGAAGCTTTCTTT. Translated: CASSATITEAFF. Combining the CDR3 with reference TRBV19 and TRBJ1-1 gives the whole variable domain DGGITQSPKYLFRKEGQNVTLSCEQNLNHDAMYWYRQDPGQGLRLIYYSQIVNDFQKGDIAEGYSVSREKKESFPLTVTSAQKNPTAFYLCASSATITEAFFGQGTRLTVV.

This chain uses TRBV11-2 with TRBJ2-1; D possibly corresponds to TRBD2 (5 bases). V gave up 5 bases and J gave up 4 bases, with 18 bases separating them. Germline V lookup: CDR1 SGHAT, CDR2 FQNNGV. The CDR3 is 16 amino acids. The CDR3 DNA follows: TGTGCCAGCAGCCCTCGTTTAGCGAAACAGTACAATGAGCAGTTCTTC. It yields the protein CASSPRLAKQYNEQFF.

The chain is built from TRBV6-1 and TRBJ2-1; TRBD2 might be the D (5 bases). V gave up 8 bases and J gave up 6 bases, with 14 bases separating them. The CDR3 consists of 13 residues. CDR1 and CDR2 from the germline V gene are MNHNS and SASEGT. The DNA for the CDR3 is TGTGCCAGCCTCGAACTAGTGGCCAATGAGCAGTTCTTC. This translates into CASLELVANEQFF.

The rearrangement links TRBV19 to TRBJ2-7, with D maybe TRBD1 (6 bases). Trimming left V 3 bases short and J 1 base short, with 19 bases between. The CDR3 has 17 amino acids. The germline V gene encodes CDR1 LNHDA and CDR2 SQIVND (reference sequence). CDR3 loop: CASSIGSGRGASYEQYF. The CDR3 DNA follows: TGTGCCAGTAGTATCGGGTCGGGCAGGGGAGCATCCTACGAGCAGTACTTC.

This clone has just a few counts. The chain links TRBV5-5 to TRBJ2-1; D uncertain. The CDR3 is 15 amino acids. Trimming stripped 4 bases from V and 4 bases from J, with 15 bases between. CDR1 and CDR2 (germline): SGHKS, YYEKEE (reference sequence). CDR3 sequence: CASSVDGVLYNEQFF. The CDR3 coding sequence is TGTGCCAGCAGCGTGGACGGAGTCCTATACAATGAGCAGTTCTTC.

The V gene is TRBV7-8, the J gene TRBJ2-1; D might be TRBD1 (5 bases). The CDR3 has 12 amino acids. Germline V gene lookup returns CDR1 SGHVS and CDR2 FQNEAQ. Trimming stripped 5 bases from V and 9 bases from J, with 11 bases between. Here the CDR3 DNA reads TGTGCCAGCAGCCCGGACACGGTTGAGCAGTTCTTC. This encodes CASSPDTVEQFF.

This chain connects TRBV15 to TRBJ1-4; the D gene is possibly TRBD1 (5 bases). CDR3 length: 19 amino acids. Trimming pared 0 bases from V and 1 base from J, leaving 18 bases between. Germline CDR1 LNHNV, CDR2 YYDKDF (reference sequence). The CDR3 region has the DNA TGTGCCACCAGCAGAGATCTCTTTTGGGACTTCGGAACTAATGAAAAACTGTTTTTT. Its translation: CATSRDLFWDFGTNEKLFF.

CDR3 protein: CASSIVAGTLNQPQHF. The CDR3 DNA follows: TGTGCCAGTAGTATAGTTGCCGGGACTCTGAATCAGCCCCAGCATTTT. The V call is TRBV19, the J call TRBJ1-5; D is perhaps TRBD1 (5 bases). The CDR3 sequence is 16 residues long. Germline CDR1 LNHDA, CDR2 SQIVND (reference sequence). With 1 base removed from V and 4 bases from J, the gap between germline ends came to 14 bases.

V gene TRBV6-5 combines with J gene TRBJ2-2, with 10 bases fitting TRBD1. With V trimmed by 6 bases and J by 7 bases, 5 bases remained unmatched. The CDR3 runs to 14 residues. Germline values: CDR1 MNHEY, CDR2 SVGAGI. The CDR3 nucleotides read TGTGCCAGCAGGAGGGGACAGGGGCTCGGGGAGCTGTTTTTT. Its translation is CASRRGQGLGELFF.

This sequence joins TRBV7-2 and TRBJ1-1; D gene ambiguous. Trimming pared 5 bases from V and 8 bases from J, leaving 12 bases between. The CDR3 is 12 residues long. Germline assignment: CDR1 SGHTA and CDR2 FQGNSA. The CDR3: CASSARRREAFF. The CDR3 DNA reads TGTGCCAGCAGCGCAAGGAGAAGGGAAGCTTTCTTT.

The CDR3 protein is CASSRAGGTQYF. The CDR3 nucleotides read TGTGCCAGCAGTCGGGCGGGAGGTACGCAGTATTTT. The rearrangement links TRBV28 to TRBJ2-3; 8 bases are shared with TRBD2. CDR3 length equals 12 residues. The V segment lost 5 bases and the J segment 8 bases; nucleotides outside the gene matches: 3. CDR1 and CDR2 (germline): MDHEN, SYDVKM.

This chain uses TRBV25-1 with TRBJ1-1; D is possibly TRBD1 (5 bases). Germline CDR1 is MGHDK and CDR2 is SYGVNS. The CDR3 has 15 residues. V lost 1 base and J 11 bases, leaving 20 bases between the germline ends. CDR3 coding DNA: TGTGCCAGCAGTGAATTAGAACAGGACCCCTACGGGGCTTTCTTT. Amino acids: CASSELEQDPYGAFF.

This chain links TRBV6-6 with TRBJ2-5, with 16 bases lining up with TRBD2. CDR1 and CDR2 from the germline V gene are MNHNY and SVGAGI (reference sequence). CDR3 length: 16 residues. V lost 6 bases and J lost 4; bases outside the gene matches: 5. The CDR3 DNA follows: TGTGCCAGCAGCGGGACTAGCGGGGGGGTCCGAGAGACCCAGTACTTC. It is translated as CASSGTSGGVRETQYF.

The chain recombines TRBV11-3 with TRBJ2-3; TRBD1 matches at 7 bases. V trimming: 6 bases; J trimming: 3 bases; junction bases outside the gene matches: 9. The length of the CDR3 is 15 residues. CDR1 and CDR2 (germline): SGHNT, YENEEA. The CDR3 nucleotides read TGTGCCAGCAGTAACAGGGGTAGTTGGACAGATACGCAGTATTTT. Amino acids: CASSNRGSWTDTQYF.

This sequence joins TRBV4-1 and TRBJ2-7; 8 bases agree with TRBD1. There are 16 residues in the CDR3. V gave up 0 bases and J gave up 3 bases; unmatched junction bases: 7. The V gene's germline CDR1 is MGHRA and CDR2 YSYEKL. CDR3 loop: CASSQDGQGIVYEQYF. The CDR3 nucleotides are TGCGCCAGCAGCCAAGATGGACAGGGAATTGTCTACGAGCAGTACTTC.

About this clone itself: Relative to the germline gene, one junction end is altered; a read error may explain this. The chain recombines TRBV15 with TRBJ1-2, with a possible D match to TRBD1 (6 bases). CDR3 length: 13 amino acids. From germline, CDR1 is LNHNV and CDR2 YYDKDF (reference sequence). The chain's CDR3 is CATSITGNYGYPF. The CDR3 nucleotides are TGTGCCACCAGCATCACAGGGAACTATGGCTACCCCTTC.

This clone has just one count. This rearrangement joins TRBV7-9 to TRBJ1-6; D gene ambiguous. This CDR3 is built from 14 residues. CDR1 and CDR2 from the germline V gene are SEHNR and FQNEAQ (reference sequence). V was shortened by 8 bases and J by 9 bases, with 17 bases between the two germline ends. The CDR3 loop reads CASRLAGEGSPLHF. CDR3 in DNA: TGTGCCAGCCGCCTTGCTGGGGAGGGTTCACCCCTCCACTTT.

The CDR3 loop is CASSYSSGHIYNEQFF. CDR3 nucleotides: TGTGCCAGCAGTTACAGTTCGGGACATATATACAATGAGCAGTTCTTC. The gene calls are TRBV6-5 and TRBJ2-1; a weak D match, TRBD1 (6 bases). V shed 2 bases and J shed 4 bases, with 15 bases lying between them. CDR3 length: 16 amino acids. Germline CDR1 and CDR2: MNHEY and SVGAGI.

This clone was picked up a small number of times. The rearrangement links TRBV27 to TRBJ1-1, with 7 bases identical to TRBD1. Germline V lookup: CDR1 MNHEY, CDR2 SMNVEV (reference sequence). Trimming at V came to 7 bases and at J to 2 bases, leaving 7 bases not matched to a gene. This CDR3 has 14 amino acids. The CDR3 loop is CASNRQGTNTEAFF. The DNA for the CDR3 is TGTGCCAGCAATCGACAGGGAACCAACACTGAAGCTTTCTTT.

The chain carries TRBV25-1 and TRBJ1-1; D possibly corresponds to TRBD1 (5 bases). The CDR3 is 15 amino acids. CDR1 and CDR2 from the germline V gene are MGHDK and SYGVNS. The ends were cut back, 1 base at V and 8 bases at J, with 17 bases in the middle. The CDR3 nucleotides read TGTGCCAGCAGTGAATTAAGAACGGGGGTCCCCGAAGCTTTCTTT. Translating gives CASSELRTGVPEAFF.